Listed below are T cell receptor beta chains from one sample, sequenced in a study of CD8+ T cells in alopecia areata. Method: immunoSEQ multiplex PCR; TCRdb's copy keeps in-frame clones and lacks some. The table includes 95,000 to 120,000 clones, roughly 55% detected once. The sample taken for sequencing was NKG2D-low CD8+ T cells sorted from blood. All receptors come from a human donor with alopecia areata. Both conserved end residues are part of each CDR3. The order of the fields is J gene, clone size, V gene, D gene, CDR3 protein, CDR3 DNA. The D gene is left open where the match is weak. Some rows mark clone size as missing; the rest say once, few, many or name a class of expanded clone.

J: TRBJ2-1
size: .
V: TRBV29-1
D: TRBD2
CDR3: CSVEESSSGWTGNNEQFF
DNA: TGCAGCGTTGAAGAATCCTCTAGCGGGTGGACTGGGAACAATGAGCAGTTCTTC

J: TRBJ2-5
size: .
V: TRBV11-2
D: TRBD1
CDR3: CASSLTGGWETQYF
DNA: TGTGCCAGCAGTTTAACAGGGGGCTGGGAGACCCAGTACTTC

J: TRBJ2-5
size: once
V: TRBV2
D: .
CDR3: CASSELGVHETQYF
DNA: TGTGCCAGCAGTGAACTCGGGGTCCACGAGACCCAGTACTTC

J: TRBJ1-4
size: .
V: TRBV2
D: .
CDR3: CASLVVGKLFF
DNA: TGTGCCAGCTTGGTGGTCGGGAAACTGTTTTTT

J: TRBJ2-5
size: .
V: TRBV6-7
D: .
CDR3: CAPKRLRLETQYF
DNA: TGTGCCCCAAAGCGCCTCCGACTGGAGACCCAGTACTTC

J: TRBJ2-3
size: .
V: TRBV13
D: TRBD2
CDR3: CASSPGLAGHTDTQYF
DNA: TGTGCCAGCAGCCCCGGACTAGCGGGGCACACAGATACGCAGTATTTT

J: TRBJ2-7
size: .
V: TRBV6-5
D: TRBD2
CDR3: CASSPGLADYEQYF
DNA: TGTGCCAGCAGCCCGGGACTAGCGGACTACGAGCAGTACTTC

J: TRBJ2-1
size: .
V: TRBV6-1
D: .
CDR3: CATRGPIHNEQFF
DNA: TGTGCCACCCGGGGACCCATACACAATGAGCAGTTCTTC

J: TRBJ2-7
size: .
V: TRBV27
D: .
CDR3: CASRRFRARSVDEQYF
DNA: TGTGCCAGCAGGAGGTTTAGGGCGAGGAGTGTCGACGAGCAGTACTTC

J: TRBJ2-3
size: .
V: TRBV9
D: .
CDR3: CASSLNTDTQYF
DNA: TGTGCCAGCAGCCTAAACACAGATACGCAGTATTTT

J: TRBJ2-7
size: .
V: TRBV19
D: TRBD2
CDR3: CASSIIGGRANYEQYF
DNA: TGTGCCAGTAGTATTATTGGCGGGAGGGCTAACTACGAGCAGTACTTC

J: TRBJ2-3
size: few
V: TRBV29-1
D: .
CDR3: CSVDGIGGSTDTQYF
DNA: TGCAGCGTTGACGGAATTGGCGGTAGCACAGATACGCAGTATTTT

J: TRBJ2-1
size: .
V: TRBV5-1
D: TRBD2
CDR3: CASSVIAGGNYNEQFF
DNA: TGCGCCAGCAGCGTGATTGCGGGAGGGAACTACAATGAGCAGTTCTTC

J: TRBJ2-3
size: .
V: TRBV7-6
D: .
CDR3: CASSYGGGNTDTQYF
DNA: TGTGCCAGCAGCTACGGAGGCGGGAACACAGATACGCAGTATTTT

J: TRBJ2-5
size: .
V: TRBV7-2
D: TRBD2
CDR3: CASSLGALAAQETQYF
DNA: TGTGCCAGCAGCTTAGGGGCACTAGCGGCCCAAGAGACCCAGTACTTC

J: TRBJ2-7
size: few
V: TRBV11-2
D: .
CDR3: CASSLGGAGYEQYF
DNA: TGTGCCAGCAGCTTAGGTGGTGCGGGCTACGAGCAGTACTTC

J: TRBJ1-2
size: .
V: TRBV7-9
D: .
CDR3: CASSLAAGSVDGYTF
DNA: TGTGCCAGCAGCTTAGCGGCAGGTTCGGTTGATGGCTACACCTTC

J: TRBJ1-1
size: .
V: TRBV5-1
D: .
CDR3: CASSLAIPSGTEAFF
DNA: TGCGCCAGCAGTCTGGCGATCCCTTCGGGCACTGAAGCTTTCTTT

J: TRBJ1-1
size: once
V: TRBV7-6
D: TRBD1
CDR3: CASSRSPGTGAGAFF
DNA: TGTGCCAGCAGCCGGAGCCCCGGGACAGGGGCGGGGGCTTTCTTT

J: TRBJ2-5
size: once
V: TRBV6-1
D: .
CDR3: CASRDVWETQYF
DNA: TGTGCCAGCCGAGACGTATGGGAGACCCAGTACTTC

J: TRBJ2-1
size: few
V: TRBV11-2
D: .
CDR3: CASSLASSPRDEQFF
DNA: TGTGCCAGCAGCTTAGCTTCCTCCCCCCGCGATGAGCAGTTCTTC

J: TRBJ2-7
size: .
V: TRBV27
D: .
CDR3: CASSLSTAVSYEQYF
DNA: TGTGCCAGCAGTTTATCGACCGCAGTGTCCTACGAGCAGTACTTC

J: TRBJ1-5
size: .
V: TRBV4-1
D: .
CDR3: CASSQEGRSNQPQHF
DNA: TGCGCCAGCAGCCAAGAGGGACGGAGCAATCAGCCCCAGCATTTT

J: TRBJ1-1
size: .
V: TRBV27
D: .
CDR3: CASSLGPTSGTEAFF
DNA: TGTGCCAGCAGTTTGGGGCCCACCTCGGGCACTGAAGCTTTCTTT

J: TRBJ2-5
size: once
V: TRBV9
D: .
CDR3: CASSAGSGQETQYF
DNA: TGTGCCAGCAGCGCGGGGAGCGGACAAGAGACCCAGTACTTC

J: TRBJ2-5
size: few
V: TRBV5-1
D: .
CDR3: CASGFLGPQETQYF
DNA: TGCGCCAGCGGGTTTCTGGGCCCCCAAGAGACCCAGTACTTC

J: TRBJ2-7
size: .
V: TRBV23-1
D: TRBD1
CDR3: CASTDRDYEQYF
DNA: TGCGCCAGCACGGACAGGGACTACGAGCAGTACTTC

J: TRBJ1-1
size: .
V: TRBV4-1
D: TRBD1
CDR3: CASSQVGQGMNTEAFF
DNA: TGCGCCAGCAGCCAAGTAGGACAGGGGATGAACACTGAAGCTTTCTTT

J: TRBJ2-7
size: .
V: TRBV4-2
D: .
CDR3: CASSQGSYEQYF
DNA: TGTGCCAGCAGCCAAGGATCCTACGAGCAGTACTTC

J: TRBJ2-6
size: .
V: TRBV29-1
D: .
CDR3: CSVEDPGTVRSGANVLTF
DNA: TGCAGCGTTGAGGATCCCGGGACGGTCCGTTCTGGGGCCAACGTCCTGACTTTC

J: TRBJ2-1
size: .
V: TRBV27
D: TRBD2
CDR3: CASSLAGPPYNEQFF
DNA: TGTGCCAGCAGTCTAGCGGGACCGCCTTACAATGAGCAGTTCTTC

J: TRBJ2-1
size: few
V: TRBV9
D: TRBD2
CDR3: CASSVQGGGGNEQFF
DNA: TGTGCCAGCAGCGTCCAAGGTGGGGGGGGCAATGAGCAGTTCTTC

J: TRBJ2-7
size: once
V: TRBV28
D: .
CDR3: CASSPRGLLASYEQYF
DNA: TGTGCCAGCAGCCCTCGGGGTTTACTAGCCTCCTACGAGCAGTACTTC

J: TRBJ2-1
size: few
V: TRBV21-1
D: .
CDR3: CASSKSEEELNTYNEQFF
DNA: TGTGCCAGCAGCAAATCCGAGGAGGAGCTGAACACCTACAATGAGCAGTTCTTC

J: TRBJ2-1
size: .
V: TRBV29-1
D: .
CDR3: CSAPRPGDNEQFF
DNA: TGCAGCGCTCCCCGGCCCGGGGACAATGAGCAGTTCTTC

J: TRBJ2-7
size: .
V: TRBV5-1
D: .
CDR3: CASSFSGISYEQYF
DNA: TGCGCCAGCAGCTTTAGCGGTATCTCCTACGAGCAGTACTTC

J: TRBJ2-7
size: few
V: TRBV30
D: TRBD2
CDR3: CAWSNDREGFREQYF
DNA: TGTGCCTGGAGCAACGACCGGGAGGGCTTTAGGGAGCAGTACTTC

J: TRBJ2-5
size: few
V: TRBV6-5
D: .
CDR3: CASSYGGVETQYF
DNA: TGTGCCAGCAGTTATGGGGGCGTGGAGACCCAGTACTTC

J: TRBJ2-5
size: .
V: TRBV27
D: TRBD2
CDR3: CASRGLAGGVQETQYF
DNA: TGTGCCAGCAGGGGACTAGCGGGAGGAGTTCAAGAGACCCAGTACTTC

J: TRBJ2-7
size: once
V: TRBV7-3
D: TRBD2
CDR3: CASSLEAGSSYEQYF
DNA: TGTGCCAGCAGCTTAGAAGCGGGGAGCTCCTACGAGCAGTACTTC

J: TRBJ1-2
size: .
V: TRBV10-3
D: .
CDR3: CAITATVANYGYTF
DNA: TGTGCCATCACCGCGACAGTAGCTAACTATGGCTACACCTTC

J: TRBJ2-7
size: .
V: TRBV6-6
D: .
CDR3: CASSYGSGGSEQYF
DNA: TGTGCCAGCAGTTACGGTTCAGGGGGGAGCGAGCAGTACTTC

J: TRBJ2-4
size: .
V: TRBV5-4
D: .
CDR3: CASSLSGDNIQYF
DNA: TGTGCCAGCAGCTTGTCAGGCGATAACATTCAGTACTTC

J: TRBJ2-3
size: .
V: TRBV27
D: .
CDR3: CASSLVGDWTDTQYF
DNA: TGTGCCAGCAGTTTGGTAGGGGACTGGACAGATACGCAGTATTTT

J: TRBJ2-7
size: .
V: TRBV11-3
D: .
CDR3: CASSFAGTTYEQYF
DNA: TGTGCCAGCAGCTTCGCCGGGACAACCTACGAGCAGTACTTC

J: TRBJ2-4
size: .
V: TRBV2
D: .
CDR3: CASLSGNIQYF
DNA: TGTGCCAGCTTATCAGGGAACATTCAGTACTTC

J: TRBJ2-1
size: .
V: TRBV4-1
D: TRBD1
CDR3: CASSQRNPGQGFDEQFF
DNA: TGCGCCAGCAGCCAACGGAACCCGGGACAGGGTTTCGATGAGCAGTTCTTC

J: TRBJ2-7
size: .
V: TRBV11-2
D: .
CDR3: CASSLSGEQYF
DNA: TGTGCCAGCAGCTTATCCGGGGAGCAGTACTTC

J: TRBJ1-2
size: .
V: TRBV6-5
D: TRBD1
CDR3: CASSETGVHGYTF
DNA: TGTGCCAGCAGTGAAACAGGGGTTCATGGCTACACCTTC

J: TRBJ1-1
size: .
V: TRBV5-1
D: .
CDR3: CASSATKNTEAFF
DNA: TGCGCCAGCAGCGCAACGAAGAACACTGAAGCTTTCTTT

J: TRBJ2-7
size: once
V: TRBV28
D: .
CDR3: CASKGIRDFDYEQYF
DNA: TGTGCCAGCAAGGGAATTCGGGACTTCGATTACGAGCAGTACTTC